Here is one T cell receptor beta chain with its context. Its target is unknown. This record belongs to a study of monozygotic twins with inflammatory bowel disease. The study, taken as a whole, reports: Clonotype overlap with others was lower in IBD patients than in healthy twins, a difference that was greatest with disease activity. The results supported no single strong signal or clonotype associated with IBD. Repertoire likeness was no different across concordant and discordant twins, perhaps owing to restricted power.

UMIs with a 6-nucleotide sample barcode were added by template switching. TCRdb reprocessed the 5' RACE reads, keeping one entry per CDR3 protein, no DNA. The listing contains about 300,000 distinct CDR3 sequences. This CDR3 region has 14 residues. Germline CDR1 LGHDT, CDR2 YNNKEL (reference sequence). The chain combines TRBV3-1 with TRBJ2-7. Sequencing was done on a sample of blood. This clonotype was sampled from a human donor with ulcerative colitis or Crohn's disease, or a healthy co-twin of an affected twin (not recorded which). The CDR3 sequence is CASSQLLSSYEQYF.